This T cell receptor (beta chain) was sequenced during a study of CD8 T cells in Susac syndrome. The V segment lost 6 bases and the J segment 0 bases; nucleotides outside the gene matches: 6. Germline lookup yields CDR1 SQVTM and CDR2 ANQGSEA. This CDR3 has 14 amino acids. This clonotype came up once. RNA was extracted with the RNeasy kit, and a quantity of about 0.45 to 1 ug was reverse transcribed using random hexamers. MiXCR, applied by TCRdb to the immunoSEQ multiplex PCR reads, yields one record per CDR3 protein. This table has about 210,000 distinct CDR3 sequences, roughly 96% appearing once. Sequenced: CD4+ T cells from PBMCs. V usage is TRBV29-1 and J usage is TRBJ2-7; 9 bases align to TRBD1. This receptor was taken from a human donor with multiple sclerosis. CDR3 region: CSVPQGANSYEQYF. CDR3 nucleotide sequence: TGCAGCGTCCCACAGGGGGCCAACTCCTACGAGCAGTACTTC.